The 24 T cell receptor beta chains below were found in one sample sequenced in a study of cytomegalovirus exposure and HLA in healthy donors. PCR was performed using 60 Vbeta and 13 Jbeta primers. The protocol was immunoSEQ multiplex PCR, while the TCRdb copy is restricted to in-frame clones and leaves out a portion. Of 140,000 or so clones listed, about 82% are singletons. Specimen: PBMCs. These receptors were taken from a woman aged 40 to 50 in good health and CMV-seropositive.

This clone was seen only a few times. This CDR3 is also generated by other DNA sequences in the sample. The chain joins TRBV9 to TRBJ1-1, with no clear D. The CDR3 sequence is 13 residues long. Per germline, CDR1 SGDLS and CDR2 YYNGEE. Between the trimmed V and J ends, which lost 0 bases and 4 bases, there was a span of 7 bases. The chain's CDR3 is CASSVGGSTEAFF. In DNA, the CDR3 is TGTGCCAGCAGCGTAGGAGGGTCCACTGAAGCTTTCTTT.

The chain employs TRBV30 and TRBJ2-5; possible D gene TRBD1, 5 bases. Trimming took off 2 bases at V and 2 bases at J, with 9 bases between the two ends. Germline CDR1 and CDR2: GTSNPN and SVGIG (reference sequence). There are 13 residues in the CDR3. CDR3 protein: CAWSPGSQETQYF. Written as DNA, the CDR3 is TGTGCCTGGAGTCCAGGGTCGCAAGAGACCCAGTACTTC.

J is TRBJ1-1 and V is TRBV27, with 8 bases matching TRBD1. Germline values: CDR1 MNHEY, CDR2 SMNVEV (reference sequence). The ends lost 5 bases at V and 4 bases at J; junction bases unmatched: 6. The CDR3 extends over 14 amino acids. The CDR3 loop reads CASSPWDRSTEAFF. CDR3 nucleotide sequence: TGTGCCAGCAGTCCCTGGGACAGGAGCACTGAAGCTTTCTTT.

The chain joins TRBV5-6 to TRBJ1-1; D uncertain. V was clipped by 2 bases and J by 4 bases, with 15 bases between them. CDR1 and CDR2 from the germline V gene are SGHDT and YYEEEE. CDR3 size: 15 residues. The CDR3 region has the DNA TGTGCCAGCAGCTTCAGTCGCAGGTCTTCCACTGAAGCTTTCTTT. Translating gives CASSFSRRSSTEAFF.

The genes are TRBV7-9 and TRBJ2-3; D is perhaps TRBD2 (5 bases). V was shortened by 8 bases and J by 4 bases, with 16 bases between the two germline ends. This CDR3 region has 14 residues. Germline assignment: CDR1 SEHNR and CDR2 FQNEAQ (reference sequence). This chain's CDR3 is CASVLERLADTQYF. CDR3 sequence (DNA): TGTGCCAGCGTATTGGAGCGGCTGGCAGATACGCAGTATTTT.

V is TRBV29-1 and J is TRBJ1-1, with TRBD1 matching over 7 bases. Germline CDR1 SQVTM, CDR2 ANQGSEA. V was pared by 7 bases and J by 4 bases, with 12 bases of the junction left unmatched. The CDR3 is 14 amino acids. DNA of the CDR3: TGCAGCGCCACCGGGACAGACGTGAGCACTGAAGCTTTCTTT. Its translation: CSATGTDVSTEAFF.

The gene calls are TRBV21-1 and TRBJ2-7; TRBD2 is the table's D call and was not checked against the DNA. TRBV21-1 is flagged as a pseudogene. There are 22 residues in the CDR3. The CDR3 region has the DNA TGTGCCAGCAGCAAAGGAAGGGGGGCCGGGACTAGCGGGAGTATATCGTCAGACGAGCAGTACTTC. It translates to CASSKGRGAGTSGSISSDEQYF.

The chain links TRBV4-3 to TRBJ1-2, with D unclear. The CDR3 length is 15 residues. Germline assignment: CDR1 LGHNA and CDR2 YSLEER. Trimming left V 0 bases short and J 2 bases short, with 10 bases between. CDR3 bases: TGCGCCAGCAGCCAAGATCCCCTACAGAACTATGGCTACACCTTC. It is translated as CASSQDPLQNYGYTF.

The gene calls are TRBV6-1 and TRBJ1-6; D unclear. With 2 bases removed from V and 14 bases from J, the gap between germline ends came to 13 bases. Looked up from germline, CDR1 is MNHNS and CDR2 is SASEGT. This CDR3 is 13 amino acids long. The CDR3 loop reads CASSESGTRSLHF. The CDR3 DNA is TGTGCCAGCAGTGAAAGCGGCACCCGCTCCCTCCACTTT.

The genes are TRBV6-6 and TRBJ1-2; 9 positions match TRBD1. Per the germline V gene, CDR1 is MNHNY and CDR2 is SVGAGI (reference sequence). CDR3 length equals 14 residues. V lost 5 bases to trimming and J lost 2 bases; unmatched junction nucleotides: 3. Here the CDR3 reads CASSRGTGNYGYTF. In DNA form, the CDR3 reads TGTGCCAGCAGTCGAGGGACAGGGAACTATGGCTACACCTTC.

The chain employs TRBV27 and TRBJ2-7; 14 bases fit TRBD2. The CDR3 is made up of 16 amino acids. Per germline, CDR1 MNHEY and CDR2 SMNVEV (reference sequence). V trimming: 5 bases; J trimming: 4 bases; junction bases outside the gene matches: 7. CDR3 sequence reads: CASSERTSGRIYEQYF. The CDR3 DNA reads TGTGCCAGCAGTGAACGGACTAGCGGGAGGATATACGAGCAGTACTTC.

V and J are TRBV7-2 and TRBJ2-7; a possible D gene is TRBD2 (5 bases). Germline V gene lookup returns CDR1 SGHTA and CDR2 FQGNSA. V was trimmed by 5 bases and J by 4 bases, leaving 9 bases between them. The CDR3 runs 12 residues. The CDR3 loop is CASSQDYYEQYF. DNA of the CDR3: TGTGCCAGCAGCCAAGACTATTACGAGCAGTACTTC.

The chain couples TRBV28 to TRBJ1-5; tentatively, D is TRBD1 (5 bases). Trimming pared 2 bases from V and 5 bases from J, leaving 10 bases between. CDR1 is MDHEN, CDR2 SYDVKM, per germline. The CDR3 is 14 amino acids. CDR3 bases: TGTGCCAGCAGTTTAGGAGGGACCTATCAGCCCCAGCATTTT. Protein: CASSLGGTYQPQHF.

The chain has TRBV7-8 and TRBJ2-7; 7 nucleotides agree with TRBD1. The CDR3 is 14 residues long. In germline, CDR1 is SGHVS, CDR2 FQNEAQ. Unmatched junction bases numbered 5, after V lost 1 base and J lost 5 bases. The CDR3, as DNA: TGTGCCAGCAGCTTAGTCCGGGACAGACACGAGCAGTACTTC. It translates to CASSLVRDRHEQYF.

The chain links TRBV27 to TRBJ1-4; D uncertain. Germline loops: CDR1 MNHEY, CDR2 SMNVEV (reference sequence). With 9 bases removed from V and 8 bases from J, the gap between germline ends came to 10 bases. This CDR3 contains 11 residues. DNA for the CDR3: TGTGCCAGTCTCCGAGGAGAAAAACTGTTTTTT. It encodes CASLRGEKLFF. Full variable domain (outside the CDR3, taken from reference TRBV27 and TRBJ1-4): EAQVTQNPRYLITVTGKKLTVTCSQNMNHEYMSWYRQDPGLGLRQIYYSMNVEVTDKGDVPEGYKVSRKEKRNFPLILESPSPNQTSLYFCASLRGEKLFFGSGTQLSVL.

This rearrangement joins TRBV29-1 to TRBJ2-7, with D maybe TRBD1 (5 bases). Germline V gene lookup returns CDR1 SQVTM and CDR2 ANQGSEA. Trimming shortened V by 1 base and J by 5 bases, and 21 bases separated the two germline ends. CDR3 size: 16 residues. The DNA of the CDR3 is TGCAGCGTTGAAGCCTGGACCTTCCCTTCAGGGAACGAGCAGTACTTC. It translates to CSVEAWTFPSGNEQYF.

The chain combines TRBV7-2 with TRBJ1-5; the D is unclear. The CDR3 length is 11 residues. The V and J ends lost 5 bases and 9 bases respectively, with 8 bases between them. The germline V gene encodes CDR1 SGHTA and CDR2 FQGNSA. The DNA of the CDR3 is TGTGCCAGCAGCACTGGAGGGCCCCAGCATTTT. Its protein is CASSTGGPQHF.

This rearrangement joins TRBV7-2 to TRBJ2-7; no clear D. Trimming took off 5 bases at V and 2 bases at J, with 13 bases between the two ends. The length of the CDR3 is 14 residues. Per germline, CDR1 SGHTA and CDR2 FQGNSA. The CDR3 DNA reads TGTGCCAGCAGCCGCCTGAAGGAGCCCTACGAGCAGTACTTC. This sequence encodes CASSRLKEPYEQYF.

This sequence joins TRBV9 and TRBJ2-1; 10 bases match TRBD1. The CDR3 is made up of 16 amino acids. Germline loops: CDR1 SGDLS, CDR2 YYNGEE. The ends lost 0 bases at V and 5 bases at J; junction bases unmatched: 5. DNA of the CDR3: TGTGCCAGCAGCGTAGGTCCGGGACAGGGGCACAATGAGCAGTTCTTC. It specifies CASSVGPGQGHNEQFF.

J is TRBJ1-3 and V is TRBV28, with 7 bases identical to TRBD1. Trimming at V came to 5 bases and at J to 0 bases, leaving 7 bases not matched to a gene. The CDR3 has 16 residues. CDR1 is MDHEN and CDR2 is SYDVKM in the germline V gene. This CDR3 reads CASSPRQGSSGNTIYF. The CDR3 DNA reads as TGTGCCAGCAGTCCTCGACAGGGTAGCTCTGGAAACACCATATATTTT.

The V and J genes are TRBV9 and TRBJ2-5, with D hard to call. Germline CDR1 SGDLS, CDR2 YYNGEE. V dropped 5 bases and J dropped 1 base, with 15 bases sitting between them. This CDR3 comprises 15 residues. The CDR3 reads CASRLGPSPQETQYF. The CDR3 DNA sequence: TGTGCCAGCAGGTTGGGCCCATCCCCCCAAGAGACCCAGTACTTC.

This sequence joins TRBV5-1 and TRBJ2-1, with 9 bases that match TRBD1. The CDR3 covers 14 residues. With 3 bases clipped from V and 4 bases from J, the junction kept 2 bases outside the gene matches. Germline loops: CDR1 SGHRS, CDR2 YFSETQ. The CDR3 nucleotides are TGCGCCAGCAGCTCCGGGACAGGGTACAATGAGCAGTTCTTC. It specifies CASSSGTGYNEQFF. The variable domain in full, with the rest retrieved from reference TRBV5-1 and TRBJ2-1, is KAGVTQTPRYLIKTRGQQVTLSCSPISGHRSVSWYQQTPGQGLQFLFEYFSETQRNKGNFPGRFSGRQFSNSRSEMNVSTLELGDSALYLCASSSGTGYNEQFFGPGTRLTVL.

The V and J genes are TRBV18 and TRBJ2-7; 9 bases agree with TRBD1. This CDR3 is 15 amino acids long. V dropped 0 bases and J dropped 7; count of bases not matched to a gene: 7. Germline assignment: CDR1 KGHSH and CDR2 LQKENI. The CDR3 loop reads CASSPPGTGKREQYF. The CDR3 DNA reads TGTGCCAGCTCACCACCTGGGACAGGGAAGCGTGAGCAGTACTTC.

V usage is TRBV15 and J usage is TRBJ2-3; TRBD2 might be the D (5 bases). With 4 bases removed from V and 4 bases from J, the gap between germline ends came to 12 bases. The CDR3 sequence is 14 residues long. The germline V gene has CDR1 LNHNV and CDR2 YYDKDF (reference sequence). CDR3 protein: CATSMVGASDTQYF. The CDR3 coding sequence is TGTGCCACCAGCATGGTGGGAGCATCAGATACGCAGTATTTT. Looking up the rest from reference TRBV15 and TRBJ2-3 gives the full variable domain: DAMVIQNPRYQVTQFGKPVTLSCSQTLNHNVMYWYQQKSSQAPKLLFHYYDKDFNNEADTPDNFQSRRPNTSFCFLDIRSPGLGDTAMYLCATSMVGASDTQYFGPGTRLTVL.